The T cell receptor beta chain described here comes from a study of identical twins. Study-level points and caveats: These conclusions were based on statistical analysis (cross-sectional, not following the same donors).

This CDR3 contains 13 residues. Trimming removed 2 bases from V and 8 bases from J, with 12 bases in between. Germline V gene lookup returns CDR1 MNHEY and CDR2 SVGAGI. A template switching step contributed a universal primer site, while unique molecular identifiers were present in the cDNA. TCRdb re-analysed the 5' RACE reads in MiXCR, keeping a single row per CDR3 protein. The sample has more than 1.5 million distinct CDR3 sequences, more than 30% seen once. With respect to this clonotype: Its antigen is currently unknown.

The sample was cord blood. The receptor's source is a newborn girl in good health. The rearrangement joins TRBV6-5 to TRBJ1-2, with a tentative D call TRBD1 (5 bases). CDR3 coding DNA: TGTGCCAGCAGTTACGAAGGGGTGGGGGGCTACACCTTC. Amino acid sequence: CASSYEGVGGYTF.